Below, 7 T cell receptor beta chains from the same sample are listed, as sequenced in a study of cytomegalovirus exposure and HLA in healthy donors. PCR amplification relied on 60 Vbeta primers (plus 13 Jbeta primers). This table comes from immunoSEQ multiplex PCR, and its TCRdb copy is limited to in-frame clones, with some not included. This table holds about 180,000 clones, roughly three quarters found once. Sequenced: PBMCs. The origin of the receptors is a woman in her 30s in good health and CMV-seropositive.

This clone was seen only a few times. The gene calls are TRBV4-1 and TRBJ2-7; 7 bases match TRBD1. Germline CDR1 and CDR2: MGHRA and YSYEKL. The CDR3 covers 18 residues. The V and J ends lost 2 bases and 0 bases, in that order; junction bases with no gene match: 13. DNA of the CDR3: TGCGCCAGCAGCCAACCCCGACTCAGACAGGGAGACTCCTACGAGCAGTACTTC. Encoded protein: CASSQPRLRQGDSYEQYF.

The V gene is TRBV28, the J gene TRBJ1-2; D gene uncertain. The germline V gene encodes CDR1 MDHEN and CDR2 SYDVKM. The CDR3 consists of 15 residues. Trimming shortened V by 3 bases and J by 6 bases, and 17 bases separated the two germline ends. The CDR3 loop reads CASSLVPGGFDGYTF. CDR3 bases: TGTGCCAGCAGTTTGGTCCCCGGAGGGTTCGATGGCTACACCTTC.

Only a few counts were recorded for this clone. V and J are TRBV7-2 and TRBJ2-2, with 9 bases that match TRBD1. The germline CDR1 and CDR2 sequences are SGHTA and FQGNSA. The CDR3 is 15 residues long. V dropped 9 bases and J dropped 4; count of bases not matched to a gene: 9. CDR3 sequence reads: CARSTGGAGTGELFF. The CDR3 DNA sequence: TGTGCCAGATCTACAGGGGGCGCGGGCACCGGGGAGCTGTTTTTT. Complete variable domain (other parts from reference TRBV7-2 and TRBJ2-2): GAGVSQSPSNKVTEKGKDVELRCDPISGHTALYWYRQSLGQGLEFLIYFQGNSAPDKSGLPSDRFSAERTGGSVSTLTIQRTQQEDSAVYLCARSTGGAGTGELFFGEGSRLTVL.

The V call is TRBV5-4, the J call TRBJ2-2, with 8 nucleotides matching TRBD2. The V and J ends lost 4 bases and 5 bases, in that order; junction bases with no gene match: 7. Germline V CDR1 and CDR2: SGHNT, YYREEE (reference sequence). The length of the CDR3 is 15 residues. Here the CDR3 DNA reads TGTGCCAGCAGCGCGAGCGGGGGCCGGACCGGGGAGCTGTTTTTT. This codes for CASSASGGRTGELFF.

The V gene is TRBV27, the J gene TRBJ2-2; TRBD2 matches at 7 bases. This CDR3 has 16 residues. J lost 7 bases, V lost 5 bases, and 13 bases had no gene match. Germline V gives CDR1 MNHEY, CDR2 SMNVEV (reference sequence). The DNA of the CDR3 is TGTGCCAGCAGTATTGGGGGGGAGATCGACGACGGGGAGCTGTTTTTT. Protein: CASSIGGEIDDGELFF.

This clone occurred once. The gene calls are TRBV5-6 and TRBJ1-1; D perhaps matches TRBD1 (6 bases). Germline V lookup: CDR1 SGHDT, CDR2 YYEEEE. V was trimmed by 4 bases and J by 11 bases, leaving 15 bases between them. There are 12 residues in the CDR3. The CDR3: CASSPTTGRAFF. In nucleotides, the CDR3 is TGTGCCAGCAGCCCCACGACAGGACGGGCTTTCTTT.

As DNA, the CDR3 is TGTGCCAGCAGTGAAGGGTTAGGGGTAGGTTCGACCCAGCATTTT. Translated, it gives CASSEGLGVGSTQHF. The V and J genes are TRBV2 and TRBJ1-5, with D possibly TRBD1 on 5 matching bases. The germline V and J ends were trimmed by 1 base and 11 bases, with 18 bases remaining between them. The CDR3 has 15 residues. CDR1 and CDR2 (germline): SNHLY, FYNNEI.